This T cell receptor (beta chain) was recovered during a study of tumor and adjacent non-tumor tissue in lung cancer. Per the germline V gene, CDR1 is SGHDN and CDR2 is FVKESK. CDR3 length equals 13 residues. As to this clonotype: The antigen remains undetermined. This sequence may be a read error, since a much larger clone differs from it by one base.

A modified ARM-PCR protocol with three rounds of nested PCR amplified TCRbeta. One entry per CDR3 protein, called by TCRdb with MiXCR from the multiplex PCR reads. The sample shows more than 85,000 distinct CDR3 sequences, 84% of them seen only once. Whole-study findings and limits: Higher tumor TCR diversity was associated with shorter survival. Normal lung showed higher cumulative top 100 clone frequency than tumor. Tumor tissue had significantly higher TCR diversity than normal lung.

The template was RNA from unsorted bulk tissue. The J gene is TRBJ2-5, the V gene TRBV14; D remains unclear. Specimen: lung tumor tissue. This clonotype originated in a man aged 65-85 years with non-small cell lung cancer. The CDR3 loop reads CASRQLLRETQYF. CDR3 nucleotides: TGTGCCAGCCGCCAATTATTGAGAGAGACCCAGTACTTC.